The 9 T cell receptor beta chains in this list originate from one sample, sequenced in a study of shared clonotypes between healthy human individuals. TCRdb keeps only in-frame clones here, not all; method: immunoSEQ multiplex PCR. The sample records about 1 million clones, about 75% being singletons. The sequenced material came from memory CD4+ T cells sorted from blood. Subset meaning: CD45RA-negative fraction. These receptors all come from a man between 18 and 29 years old in good health.

A single count supports this clone. Possible read error: a much larger clone is one base away. The rearrangement uses TRBV18 and TRBJ2-5; D is ambiguous. The V end was cut by 4 bases, the J end by 1 base, with 4 bases between. The CDR3 is 12 amino acids. Germline CDR1 KGHSH, CDR2 LQKENI. CDR3 region: CASSRTQETQYF. DNA for the CDR3: TGTGCCAGCTCACGGACCCAAGAGACCCAGTACTTC.

The chain links TRBV11-2 to TRBJ2-7; D is perhaps TRBD1 (5 bases). The CDR3 runs to 14 residues. V lost 5 bases, J lost 7 bases, and 18 bases lay in between. From germline, CDR1 is SGHAT and CDR2 FQNNGV. The CDR3 reads CASSTALTSGEQYF. DNA for the CDR3: TGTGCCAGCAGCACTGCGTTGACCTCAGGGGAGCAGTACTTC.

The chain is built from TRBV7-2 and TRBJ1-2; 9 bases align to TRBD1. J was trimmed by 4 bases and V by 7 bases; bases with no gene match: 10. This CDR3 contains 15 residues. CDR1 SGHTA and CDR2 FQGNSA come from the germline V gene. CDR3 in amino acids: CASKEGTGQGYGYTF. CDR3 bases: TGTGCCAGCAAAGAGGGGACAGGGCAGGGCTATGGCTACACCTTC.

The V and J genes are TRBV23-1 and TRBJ1-2, with no clear D. TRBV23-1 is assigned to the ORF class and has an uncertain function. The CDR3 is 15 residues long. V was pared by 0 bases and J by 6 bases, with 14 bases between. DNA of the CDR3: TGCGCCAGCAGTCAATCGGGGAGTTTCATGAATGGCTACACCTTC. Translating gives CASSQSGSFMNGYTF.

V is TRBV29-1 and J is TRBJ2-2; TRBD2 matches at 11 bases. Trimming at V came to 7 bases and at J to 2 bases, leaving 15 bases not matched to a gene. The CDR3 runs 18 residues. Germline V gives CDR1 SQVTM, CDR2 ANQGSEA. The CDR3 nucleotides read TGCAGCGCAGAGAGTCTCGCTAGCGGGGGGACTAACACCGGGGAGCTGTTTTTT. It specifies CSAESLASGGTNTGELFF.

This chain links TRBV10-3 with TRBJ2-3, with D possibly called TRBD1 or TRBD2 (5 bases each). The CDR3 is 13 residues long. Germline assignment: CDR1 ENHRY and CDR2 SYGVKD. The germline V and J ends were trimmed by 7 bases and 4 bases, with 12 bases remaining between them. The CDR3 here is CAITDGDPDTQYF. The CDR3 nucleotides are TGTGCCATCACCGACGGGGACCCAGATACGCAGTATTTT.

The chain recombines TRBV6-1 with TRBJ1-2; D gene uncertain. V was clipped by 8 bases and J by 4 bases, with 14 bases between them. Germline lookup yields CDR1 MNHNS and CDR2 SASEGT. CDR3 length: 13 amino acids. In DNA form, the CDR3 reads TGTGCCAGCGCCCCGTCAGTGACCTATGGCTACACCTTC. Protein sequence: CASAPSVTYGYTF.

This rearrangement joins TRBV4-1 to TRBJ1-3; TRBD1 might be the D (6 bases). CDR1 MGHRA and CDR2 YSYEKL come from the germline V gene. V was shortened by 2 bases and J by 3 bases, with 11 bases between the two germline ends. This CDR3 contains 15 residues. CDR3 sequence (DNA): TGCGCCAGCAGCCAACCGGGACACCTTGGAAACACCATATATTTT. This gives the protein CASSQPGHLGNTIYF.

The CDR3 region is CASSRDRPTGELFF. The CDR3 DNA reads TGTGCCAGCAGTCGGGACAGACCCACCGGGGAGCTGTTTTTT. The J gene is TRBJ2-2, the V gene TRBV27; 7 nucleotides agree with TRBD1. CDR3 length: 14 amino acids. The ends lost 5 bases at V and 4 bases at J; junction bases unmatched: 4. CDR1 is MNHEY and CDR2 is SMNVEV in the germline V gene (reference sequence).